The clone carrying this TCR beta chain turned up a few times. Described treatment: oral pan-JAK inhibitor, 5-10 mg twice daily. Trimming left V 3 bases short and J 7 bases short, with 9 bases between. Germline CDR1 and CDR2: SQVTM and ANQGSEA. The CDR3 covers 11 residues. Sequencing relied on a cDNA template that was reverse transcribed from extracted RNA. Profiling relied on immunoSEQ multiplex PCR, and the TCRdb table lists in-frame clones only, not all of them. Among 140,000 to 150,000 clones listed, less than 70% were seen once. The record originates from a study of CD8+ T cells in alopecia areata.

The chain is built from TRBV29-1 and TRBJ1-2; D not resolved. This TCR derives from a human donor with alopecia areata. The specimen comprised CD8+ T cells sorted from blood, sampled at week 4, from a patient treated with tofacitinib. The CDR3 reads CSVELGFGYTF. The CDR3, as DNA: TGCAGCGTTGAGTTGGGGTTTGGCTACACCTTC.